This TCR beta chain derives from a study of blood T cell repertoires in COVID-19. Study as a whole: The origin of the acute and convalescent COVID-19 samples was the United States, Italy and Spain. Sources were T cells, B-cell-depleted T cells, or PBMCs; the material itself was cDNA or gDNA.

In the original workflow: Counts of nucleated cells, estimated from reference gene primer amplification, were obtained. Generated by immunoSEQ multiplex PCR, the TCRdb table keeps only in-frame clones and is missing some. That table supplies the V and J calls and clone size; D and trimming were determined from the DNA. Found here are some 75,000 clones, around 80% of them singletons; the top ten hold about a fifth. After removal of 1 base from V and 5 bases from J, the junction contained 9 bases not matched to a gene. Germline V CDR1 and CDR2: LGHNT, FRNRAP. The CDR3 runs to 16 residues. The chain has TRBV12-5 and TRBJ2-5; TRBD1 aligns across 8 bases. The source material was peripheral blood. The TCR comes from a woman aged 80 or over with active or convalescent COVID-19. The CDR3 nucleotides are TGTGCTAGTGGTTTGGGACACCCAGGGGGCCCGGAGACCCAGTACTTC. Encoded protein: CASGLGHPGGPETQYF.